A selection of T cell receptor beta chains follows, all from one sample in a study of CD8 T cells in ankylosing spondylitis. TCRdb ran MiXCR on the 5' RACE reads and lists one entry per CDR3 protein. The sample has 250,000 to 400,000 distinct CDR3 sequences, around 10% seen once. What was sequenced was blood, either unsorted or a sorted T cell fraction (not recorded which). Receptors were obtained from a female donor with ankylosing spondylitis or in good health (not recorded which). Both conserved end residues are part of each CDR3.

CDR3aa	v_gene	j_gene
CSARGQALGFQETQYF	TRBV20-1	TRBJ2-5
CASSSSSYNSPLHF	TRBV5-1	TRBJ1-6
CASSPGIIYSTDTQYF	TRBV7-9	TRBJ2-3
CSARDRRQGASGANVLTF	TRBV20-1	TRBJ2-6
CSATAGGSGNQPQHF	TRBV20-1	TRBJ1-5
CSVVSRLLETQYF	TRBV29-1	TRBJ2-5
CASSQSGAYFYEQYF	TRBV3-1	TRBJ2-7
CSARPLAKNIQYF	TRBV20-1	TRBJ2-4
CASTPAGVVGNEQFF	TRBV2	TRBJ2-1
CASSSHPGQGQDEQYF	TRBV7-8	TRBJ2-7
CASSPREGPGSIQYF	TRBV5-5	TRBJ2-4
CSVEDPGTGYGYTF	TRBV29-1	TRBJ1-2
CASSLTGRDNEQFF	TRBV7-2	TRBJ2-1
CARPMYPDLPQGPSEQFF	TRBV5-1	TRBJ2-1
CASRATGVGTEAFF	TRBV12-3/TRBV12-4	TRBJ1-1
CASSLDGGTSQPQHF	TRBV5-1	TRBJ1-5
CSVEVVVPNEQFF	TRBV29-1	TRBJ2-1
CASSGWDRGLSSYNEQFF	TRBV6-1	TRBJ2-1
CASRYYGYTF	TRBV28	TRBJ1-2
CSAEGAVVPQETQYF	TRBV20-1	TRBJ2-5
CSVAVGDEQFF	TRBV20-1	TRBJ2-1
CSALAEQGSNSPLHF	TRBV20-1	TRBJ1-6
CASSTQGNPYEQYF	TRBV5-1	TRBJ2-7
CASSYSQGPGTNQPQHF	TRBV6-5	TRBJ1-5
CASSKAGAQTGELFF	TRBV7-8	TRBJ2-2
CASSQEGWNEQFF	TRBV4-3	TRBJ2-1